The source of this T cell receptor (beta chain) is a study of technical replicates of blood from several donors. V gave up 7 bases and J gave up 5 bases, with 14 bases separating them. This CDR3 is 14 amino acids long. Looked up from germline, CDR1 is MNHEY and CDR2 is SVGAGI. Method: immunoSEQ multiplex PCR; TCRdb's copy keeps in-frame clones and lacks some. The sample has 65,000 to 80,000 clones, about 97% seen once. The genes are TRBV6-5 and TRBJ1-4; D call uncertain. The sequence was collected from a human donor in good health. The sample consisted of T cells isolated from PBMCs. This CDR3 is CASKAGIANEKLFF. The CDR3 bases are TGTGCCAGCAAAGCTGGGATAGCGAATGAAAAACTGTTTTTT.